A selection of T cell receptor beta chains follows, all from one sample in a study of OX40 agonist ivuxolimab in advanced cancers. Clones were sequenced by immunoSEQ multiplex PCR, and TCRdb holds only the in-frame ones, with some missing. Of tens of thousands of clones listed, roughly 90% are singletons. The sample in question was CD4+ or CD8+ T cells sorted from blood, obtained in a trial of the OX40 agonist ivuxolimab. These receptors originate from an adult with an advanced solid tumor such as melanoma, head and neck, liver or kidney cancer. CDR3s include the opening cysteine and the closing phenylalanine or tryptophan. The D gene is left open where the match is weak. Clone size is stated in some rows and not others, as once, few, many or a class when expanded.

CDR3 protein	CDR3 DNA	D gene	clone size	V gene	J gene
CASSPLADTQYF	TGTGCCAGCAGTCCACTAGCAGATACGCAGTATTTT	NA	NA	TRBV7-9	TRBJ2-3
CASSLEGARELFF	TGTGCCAGCAGCTTAGAGGGCGCGAGGGAGCTGTTTTTT	NA	NA	TRBV7-9	TRBJ2-2
CASSLEGREQPQHF	TGTGCCAGCAGCTTAGAGGGACGGGAACAGCCCCAGCATTTT	NA	NA	TRBV7-9	TRBJ1-5
CATSRGGAMETQYF	TGTGCCACCAGCAGGGGGGGGGCGATGGAGACCCAGTACTTC	NA	NA	TRBV15	TRBJ2-5
CASSLAGNEKLFF	TGTGCCAGCAGTCTCGCCGGTAATGAAAAACTGTTTTTT	NA	once	TRBV2	TRBJ1-4
CAWMRGRGTDTQYF	TGTGCCTGGATGCGGGGGCGCGGCACAGATACGCAGTATTTT	NA	NA	TRBV30	TRBJ2-3
CASSGEGRTPGYTF	TGTGCCAGCAGCGGGGAGGGACGGACTCCAGGCTACACCTTC	NA	NA	TRBV7-9	TRBJ1-2
CAWRVAGGRGTQYF	TGTGCCTGGAGGGTAGCGGGAGGCCGAGGTACGCAGTATTTT	TRBD2	NA	TRBV30	TRBJ2-3
CASSFTGQVQETQYF	TGCGCCAGCAGCTTCACGGGACAAGTGCAAGAGACCCAGTACTTC	NA	NA	TRBV5-1	TRBJ2-5
CAIRRGVYEQYF	TGTGCCATCAGGCGGGGGGTATACGAGCAGTACTTC	TRBD2	NA	TRBV7-2	TRBJ2-7
CASSLGQGHEQYF	TGTGCCAGCAGCCTAGGACAGGGGCACGAGCAGTACTTC	TRBD1	NA	TRBV28	TRBJ2-7
CSVAEGAGELFF	TGCAGCGTGGCGGAGGGGGCCGGGGAGCTGTTTTTT	NA	NA	TRBV29-1	TRBJ2-2
CASSRRLAGYQETQYF	TGTGCCAGCAGTCGCCGACTAGCGGGGTACCAAGAGACCCAGTACTTC	TRBD2	few	TRBV28	TRBJ2-5
CASSLYSDTGELFF	TGCGCCAGCAGCTTGTACAGTGACACCGGGGAGCTGTTTTTT	NA	NA	TRBV5-1	TRBJ2-2
CASSLGTARDIQYF	TGCGCCAGCAGCTTAGGGACAGCGAGAGACATTCAGTACTTC	TRBD1	NA	TRBV5-1	TRBJ2-4
CASSSSFSGQFF	TGTGCCAGCAGCTCGAGCTTCTCTGGGCAGTTCTTC	NA	NA	TRBV5-8	TRBJ2-1
CASSSSGQRNTGELFF	TGCGCCAGCAGCTCCTCGGGACAGAGGAACACCGGGGAGCTGTTTTTT	TRBD1	NA	TRBV10-1	TRBJ2-2
CASSLEAAGELFF	TGTGCCAGCAGCTTAGAAGCGGCCGGGGAGCTGTTTTTT	NA	NA	TRBV11-2	TRBJ2-2
CASSVSLLPSQPQHF	TGTGCCAGCAGTGTCAGTCTACTACCGAGTCAGCCCCAGCATTTT	NA	once	TRBV6-1	TRBJ1-5
CASSSGLAGAETQYF	TGTGCCAGCAGCTCGGGACTAGCGGGAGCGGAGACCCAGTACTTC	TRBD2	NA	TRBV7-6	TRBJ2-5
CASRGTANEKLFF	TGTGCCAGCCGCGGTACGGCTAATGAAAAACTGTTTTTT	NA	NA	TRBV28	TRBJ1-4
CASSLGGGRVADTQYF	TGTGCCAGCAGCTTAGGTGGCGGGAGGGTTGCAGATACGCAGTATTTT	TRBD2	NA	TRBV7-8	TRBJ2-3
CASSEARSGGRNEQFF	TGTGCCAGCAGTGAAGCGCGTAGCGGGGGGCGGAATGAGCAGTTCTTC	TRBD2	NA	TRBV2	TRBJ2-1
CASRGRTSGGTGELFF	TGTGCCAGCAGAGGGAGGACTAGCGGGGGCACCGGGGAGCTGTTTTTT	TRBD2	NA	TRBV2	TRBJ2-2
CASNQGGNTGELFF	TGCGCCAGCAATCAGGGGGGAAACACCGGGGAGCTGTTTTTT	NA	NA	TRBV5-1	TRBJ2-2
CAISESRNTEAFF	TGTGCCATCAGTGAGTCTAGGAACACTGAAGCTTTCTTT	NA	NA	TRBV10-3	TRBJ1-1
CASSRGGSDGNTIYF	TGTGCCAGCAGCCGCGGAGGGTCGGATGGAAACACCATATATTTT	NA	NA	TRBV9	TRBJ1-3
CASSSSPAVEKLFF	TGTGCCAGCAGCTCCTCGCCGGCGGTTGAAAAACTGTTTTTT	NA	NA	TRBV7-6	TRBJ1-4
CAWSTSGGTDTQYF	TGTGCCTGGAGTACTAGCGGGGGCACAGATACGCAGTATTTT	TRBD2	few	TRBV30	TRBJ2-3
CASSQGAGSGANVLTF	TGTGCCAGCTCACAGGGGGCAGGGTCTGGGGCCAACGTCCTGACTTTC	TRBD1	once	TRBV18	TRBJ2-6
CASSVRGGVTQETQYF	TGTGCCAGCAGCGTTAGGGGCGGCGTAACCCAAGAGACCCAGTACTTC	NA	NA	TRBV9	TRBJ2-5
CASSNTGFGSNQPQHF	TGTGCCAGTAGCAACACAGGGTTTGGAAGCAATCAGCCCCAGCATTTT	NA	NA	TRBV19	TRBJ1-5
CASRPARGNQPQHF	TGTGCCAGCCGCCCGGCCCGGGGAAATCAGCCCCAGCATTTT	NA	NA	TRBV25-1	TRBJ1-5
CASSESTDTQYF	TGTGCCAGCAGCGAATCCACAGATACGCAGTATTTT	NA	once	TRBV9	TRBJ2-3
CASSFSGGFKGYTF	TGCGCCAGCAGCTTCAGCGGAGGGTTTAAAGGCTACACCTTC	NA	once	TRBV5-1	TRBJ1-2
CASSLAGGGARNEQFF	TGCGCCAGCAGCTTGGCAGGTGGGGGCGCTCGGAATGAGCAGTTCTTC	NA	few	TRBV5-1	TRBJ2-1
CASRRQVMNTEAFF	TGTGCCAGCAGACGACAGGTCATGAACACTGAAGCTTTCTTT	NA	NA	TRBV28	TRBJ1-1
CASTTSGTGGSKTQYF	TGCGCCAGCACCACATCTGGGACAGGGGGCTCGAAGACCCAGTACTTC	TRBD1	NA	TRBV5-1	TRBJ2-5
CASKGQGALGYTF	TGTGCCAGCAAAGGCCAGGGGGCGCTCGGCTACACCTTC	TRBD1	NA	TRBV28	TRBJ1-2
CASSQDGGGAYYGYTF	TGCGCCAGCAGCCAAGACGGGGGGGGCGCTTACTATGGCTACACCTTC	NA	once	TRBV4-1	TRBJ1-2
CAWKGTGTGNEKLFF	TGTGCCTGGAAGGGAACCGGGACAGGGAATGAAAAACTGTTTTTT	TRBD1	NA	TRBV30	TRBJ1-4
CASSETSGVSYEQYF	TGTGCCAGCAGCGAGACTAGCGGGGTGTCCTACGAGCAGTACTTC	TRBD2	NA	TRBV28	TRBJ2-7
CASSESSMNTEAFF	TGTGCCAGCAGTGAGTCGAGCATGAACACTGAAGCTTTCTTT	NA	NA	TRBV6-1	TRBJ1-1
CASSQEGTAQNTEAFF	TGCGCCAGCAGCCAAGAAGGGACAGCCCAGAACACTGAAGCTTTCTTT	TRBD1	NA	TRBV4-1	TRBJ1-1
CASRPTDYNEQFF	TGTGCCAGCAGACCGACAGATTACAATGAGCAGTTCTTC	NA	NA	TRBV6-1	TRBJ2-1
CAWRRGTGGTEAFF	TGTGCCTGGAGGAGAGGGACAGGGGGCACTGAAGCTTTCTTT	TRBD1	few	TRBV30	TRBJ1-1
CASSASGAGEGNEQFF	TGTGCCAGCAGTGCCTCGGGAGCGGGAGAAGGGAATGAGCAGTTCTTC	TRBD2	NA	TRBV6-1	TRBJ2-1
CASMTTGTDTQYF	TGTGCCAGCATGACGACAGGCACAGATACGCAGTATTTT	NA	NA	TRBV6-5	TRBJ2-3
CAWSGQADEKLFF	TGTGCCTGGTCGGGACAGGCAGATGAAAAACTGTTTTTT	TRBD1	NA	TRBV30	TRBJ1-4
CASSPPGGPVYEQYF	TGTGCCAGCAGCCCCCCAGGAGGGCCGGTCTACGAGCAGTACTTC	NA	NA	TRBV7-9	TRBJ2-7
CASSMTGWETQYF	TGTGCCAGCAGCATGACAGGCTGGGAGACCCAGTACTTC	NA	NA	TRBV9	TRBJ2-5
CASSLGGGSYNEQFF	TGCGCCAGCAGCTTGGGAGGGGGGAGCTACAATGAGCAGTTCTTC	NA	NA	TRBV5-1	TRBJ2-1
CASSDPSGAKQETQYF	TGCGCCAGCAGCGATCCTAGCGGGGCAAAACAAGAGACCCAGTACTTC	TRBD2	NA	TRBV5-1	TRBJ2-5
CASSLSEEKLQPRHF	TGTGCCAGCAGCCTCTCGGAAGAAAAGTTACAGCCCCGGCATTTT	NA	once	TRBV7-2	TRBJ1-5
CAWSAAAYPSYEQYF	TGTGCCTGGAGTGCCGCGGCTTACCCTTCCTACGAGCAGTACTTC	NA	NA	TRBV30	TRBJ2-7
CASSQQIPGQGSYEQYF	TGTGCCAGCTCACAACAAATTCCGGGACAGGGCTCCTACGAGCAGTACTTC	TRBD1	NA	TRBV18	TRBJ2-7
CASSLQGARSTEAFF	TGCGCCAGCAGCTTGCAGGGGGCGCGGAGCACTGAAGCTTTCTTT	TRBD1	NA	TRBV5-1	TRBJ1-1